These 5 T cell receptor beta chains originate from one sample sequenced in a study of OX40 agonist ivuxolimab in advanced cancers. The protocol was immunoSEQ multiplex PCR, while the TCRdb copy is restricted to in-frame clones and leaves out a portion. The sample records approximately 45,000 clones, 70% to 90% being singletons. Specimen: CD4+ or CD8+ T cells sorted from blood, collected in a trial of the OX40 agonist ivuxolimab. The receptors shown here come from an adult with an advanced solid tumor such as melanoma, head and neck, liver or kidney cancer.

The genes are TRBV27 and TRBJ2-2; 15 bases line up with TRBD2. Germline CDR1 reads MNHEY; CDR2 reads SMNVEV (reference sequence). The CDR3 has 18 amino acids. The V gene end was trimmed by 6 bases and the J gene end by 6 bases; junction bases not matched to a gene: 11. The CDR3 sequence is CASSLGGLAGGAAGELFF. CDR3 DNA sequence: TGTGCCAGCAGCCTAGGAGGACTAGCGGGGGGGGCAGCCGGGGAGCTGTTTTTT.

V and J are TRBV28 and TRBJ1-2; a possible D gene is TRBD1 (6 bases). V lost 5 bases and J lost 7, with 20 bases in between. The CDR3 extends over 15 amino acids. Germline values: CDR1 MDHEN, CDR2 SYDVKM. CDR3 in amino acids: CASSLSNSGAGGYTF. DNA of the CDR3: TGTGCCAGCAGTCTCTCCAATTCGGGGGCCGGTGGCTACACCTTC.

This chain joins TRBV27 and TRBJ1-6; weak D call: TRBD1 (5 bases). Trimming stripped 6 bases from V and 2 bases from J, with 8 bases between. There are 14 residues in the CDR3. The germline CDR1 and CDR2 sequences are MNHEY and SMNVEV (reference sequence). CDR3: CASRWGAYNSPLHF. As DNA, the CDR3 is TGTGCCAGCAGGTGGGGCGCCTATAATTCACCCCTCCACTTT.

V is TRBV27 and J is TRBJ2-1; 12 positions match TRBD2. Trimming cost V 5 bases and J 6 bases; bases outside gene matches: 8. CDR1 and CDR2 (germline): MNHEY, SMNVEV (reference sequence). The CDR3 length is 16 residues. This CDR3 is CASSAITSGGLNEQFF. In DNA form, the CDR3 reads TGTGCCAGCAGTGCAATCACTAGCGGGGGGCTCAATGAGCAGTTCTTC.

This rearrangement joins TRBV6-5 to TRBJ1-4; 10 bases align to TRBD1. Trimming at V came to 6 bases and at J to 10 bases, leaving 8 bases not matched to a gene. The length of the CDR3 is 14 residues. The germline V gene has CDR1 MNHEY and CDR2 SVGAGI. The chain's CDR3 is CASRSDRDRGKLFF. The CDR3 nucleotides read TGTGCCAGCAGAAGTGACAGGGACAGGGGAAAACTGTTTTTT.